This T cell receptor (beta chain) appears in the sequencing data of a study of T cells in Graves' hyperthyroidism and ophthalmopathy. Study-wide findings and caveats: In simple terms, a model built on 13 V-J features told ophthalmopathy apart from stable hyperthyroidism.

Concerning this clonotype itself: Its target is not known. At one end the junction does not follow the germline gene, possibly because of a read error.

In germline, CDR1 is MNHNS, CDR2 SASEGT. The CDR3 is 14 residues long. Regions amplified from RNA transcripts were the TCR beta CDR3 regions. In the first-round RT-PCR of the TCR CDR3, the HTBI primer set was used. TCRdb reanalysed the multiplex PCR reads using MiXCR and keeps one entry per CDR3 protein. The sample lists under 130,000 distinct CDR3 sequences, approximately 48% occurring once. The clonotype comes from a man aged 35-49 years with Graves' hyperthyroidism. This sequence joins TRBV6-1 and TRBJ1-2; D uncertain. The sequencing sample was made of blood. CDR3 amino acids: CVSSVGQRLAGYTF. CDR3 DNA: TGTGTCAGCAGTGTAGGGCAGAGATTGGCTGGCTACACCTTC.